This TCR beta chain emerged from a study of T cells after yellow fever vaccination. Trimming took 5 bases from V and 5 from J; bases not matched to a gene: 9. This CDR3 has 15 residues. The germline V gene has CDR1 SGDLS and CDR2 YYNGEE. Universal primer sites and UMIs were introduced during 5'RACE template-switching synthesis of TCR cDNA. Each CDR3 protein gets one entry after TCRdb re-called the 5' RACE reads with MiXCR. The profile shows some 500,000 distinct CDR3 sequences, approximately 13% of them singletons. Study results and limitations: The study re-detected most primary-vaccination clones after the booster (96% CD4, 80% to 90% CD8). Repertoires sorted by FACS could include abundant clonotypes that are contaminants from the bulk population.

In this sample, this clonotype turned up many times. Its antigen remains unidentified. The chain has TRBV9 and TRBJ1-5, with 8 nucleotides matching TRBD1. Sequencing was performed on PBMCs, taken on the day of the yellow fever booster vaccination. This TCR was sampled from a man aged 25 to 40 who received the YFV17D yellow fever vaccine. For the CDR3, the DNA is TGTGCCAGCAGTTACGGACAGGGTGTTGATCAGCCCCAGCATTTT. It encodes CASSYGQGVDQPQHF. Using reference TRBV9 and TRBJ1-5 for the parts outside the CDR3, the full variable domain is DSGVTQTPKHLITATGQRVTLRCSPRSGDLSVYWYQQSLDQGLQFLIQYYNGEERAKGNILERFSAQQFPDLHSELNLSSLELGDSALYFCASSYGQGVDQPQHFGDGTRLSIL.